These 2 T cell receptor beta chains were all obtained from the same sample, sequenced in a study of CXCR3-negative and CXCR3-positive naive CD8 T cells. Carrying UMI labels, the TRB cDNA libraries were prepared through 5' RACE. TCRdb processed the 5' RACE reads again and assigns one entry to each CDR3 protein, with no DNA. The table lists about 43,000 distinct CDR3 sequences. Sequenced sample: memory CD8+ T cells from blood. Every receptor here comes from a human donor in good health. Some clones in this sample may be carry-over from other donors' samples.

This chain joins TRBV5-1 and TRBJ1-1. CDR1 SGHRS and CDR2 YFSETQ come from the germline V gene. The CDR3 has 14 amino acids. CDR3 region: CASSLGGSNTEAFF.

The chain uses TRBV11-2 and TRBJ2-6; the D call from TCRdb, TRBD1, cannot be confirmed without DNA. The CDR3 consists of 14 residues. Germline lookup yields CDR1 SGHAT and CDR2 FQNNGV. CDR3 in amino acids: CASSSGSGANVLTF.